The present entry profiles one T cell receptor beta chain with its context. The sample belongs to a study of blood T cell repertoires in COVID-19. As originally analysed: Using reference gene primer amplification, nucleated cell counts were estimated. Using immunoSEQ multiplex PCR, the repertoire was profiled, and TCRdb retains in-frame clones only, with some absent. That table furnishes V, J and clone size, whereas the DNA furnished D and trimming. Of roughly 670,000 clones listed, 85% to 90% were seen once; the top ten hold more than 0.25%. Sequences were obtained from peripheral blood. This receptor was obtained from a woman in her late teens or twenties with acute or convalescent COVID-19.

As DNA, the CDR3 is TGTGCCAGTAGTGTATTACAGGGGCGTGAGGGCAATCAGCCCCAGCATTTT. Translating it yields CASSVLQGREGNQPQHF. This chain connects TRBV19 to TRBJ1-5; 7 bases are shared with TRBD1. After removal of 5 bases from V and 2 bases from J, the junction contained 12 bases not matched to a gene. The CDR3 consists of 17 residues. Germline V gene sequence: CDR1 LNHDA, CDR2 SQIVND (reference sequence).